This TCR beta chain emerged from a study of metastatic and nonmetastatic thyroid tumors. There are 14 residues in the CDR3. The V and J ends lost 0 bases and 8 bases respectively, with 9 bases between them. CDR1 is SGDLS, CDR2 YYNGEE, per germline. There were no patients who had received any treatment before thyroid surgery. This clone was detected many times. TCRdb recomputed clones from the PCR reads via MiXCR. The data contain tens of thousands of clones, under 15% of them singletons. Sequenced sample: tumor tissue. The sequence came from a female donor with papillary thyroid cancer or a benign thyroid nodule (not recorded which). Some clones in this sample may be carry-over from other donors' samples. The genes are TRBV9 and TRBJ1-6; no firm D call. This CDR3 reads CASSVGADDSPLHF. CDR3 coding DNA: TGTGCCAGCAGCGTAGGGGCTGACGATTCACCCCTCCACTTT.